This T cell receptor beta chain comes out of a study of shared clonotypes between healthy human individuals. The repertoire was sequenced with immunoSEQ multiplex PCR; TCRdb's copy has only in-frame clones and lacks some. The data show under 750,000 clones, around 77% seen once. The CDR3 is 13 residues long. V gave up 6 bases and J gave up 6 bases, with 11 bases separating them. The germline V gene has CDR1 SGHAT and CDR2 FQNNGV. This chain joins TRBV11-2 and TRBJ1-4, with D uncertain. This clonotype was sampled from a woman between 25 and 40 years old in good health. The sample was memory CD4+ T cells sorted from blood. As for subset: CD45RA-negative fraction. The CDR3 nucleotides are TGTGCCAGCAGACGAGGGTCTTATGAAAAACTGTTTTTT. Translation: CASRRGSYEKLFF.